Below, 7 T cell receptor beta chains from the same sample are listed, as sequenced in a study of shared clonotypes between healthy human individuals. The repertoire was sequenced with immunoSEQ multiplex PCR; TCRdb's copy has only in-frame clones and lacks some. The sample contains some 550,000 clones, about 96% of which appear only once. The material sequenced was naive CD4+ T cells sorted from blood. Subset described: CD45RA+ positively selected. The receptors here all came from a woman under 40 in good health.

In regard to this clone: Other DNA sequences from this sample encode an identical CDR3 as well. The CDR3 nucleotides are TGTGCCAGCAGTTTCGGCACCGGGGAGCTGTTTTTT. It yields the protein CASSFGTGELFF. This sequence joins TRBV27 and TRBJ2-2, with D hard to call. Per the germline V gene, CDR1 is MNHEY and CDR2 is SMNVEV (reference sequence). Trimming pared 3 bases from V and 4 bases from J, leaving 3 bases between. This CDR3 region has 12 residues.

As to this clone: Other DNA sequences in the sample encode the same CDR3. The V and J genes are TRBV28 and TRBJ2-2; TRBD2 is a possible D gene (6 bases). Per germline, CDR1 MDHEN and CDR2 SYDVKM. Trimming removed 2 bases from V and 0 bases from J, with 7 bases in between. This CDR3 comprises 15 residues. CDR3 DNA: TGTGCCAGCAGTTTAGCGGGGACGAACACCGGGGAGCTGTTTTTT. It encodes CASSLAGTNTGELFF. Full variable domain (remainder filled in from reference TRBV28 and TRBJ2-2): DVKVTQSSRYLVKRTGEKVFLECVQDMDHENMFWYRQDPGLGLRLIYFSYDVKMKEKGDIPEGYSVSREKKERFSLILESASTNQTSMYLCASSLAGTNTGELFFGEGSRLTVL.

Of note for this clone: At one of its ends the junction is not consistent with the germline gene, which may arise from a read error. The CDR3 sequence: CASSLWYEKYF. Written as DNA, the CDR3 is TGTGCCAGCAGCCTGTGGTATGAGAAATACTTC. This chain connects TRBV28 to TRBJ1-2; D is undetermined. The CDR3 extends over 11 amino acids. In germline, CDR1 is MDHEN, CDR2 SYDVKM.

The gene calls are TRBV28 and TRBJ2-7; tentative D call: TRBD1 (6 bases). V lost 7 bases to trimming and J lost 6 bases, with 19 bases between them. The CDR3 is made up of 14 amino acids. Germline V gene lookup returns CDR1 MDHEN and CDR2 SYDVKM. CDR3 amino acids: CASTSGTLNLEQYF. DNA for the CDR3: TGTGCCAGCACCTCCGGGACATTAAACCTCGAGCAGTACTTC. Full variable domain (outside the CDR3, taken from reference TRBV28 and TRBJ2-7): DVKVTQSSRYLVKRTGEKVFLECVQDMDHENMFWYRQDPGLGLRLIYFSYDVKMKEKGDIPEGYSVSREKKERFSLILESASTNQTSMYLCASTSGTLNLEQYFGPGTRLTVT.

The gene calls are TRBV28 and TRBJ2-3, with 9 bases lining up with TRBD1. In germline, CDR1 is MDHEN, CDR2 SYDVKM. The CDR3 runs 14 residues. V dropped 6 bases and J dropped 8; count of bases not matched to a gene: 9. The CDR3 loop reads CASRTRGTGSTQYF. Here the CDR3 DNA reads TGTGCCAGCAGGACCCGTGGGACAGGGTCTACGCAGTATTTT.

This chain connects TRBV27 to TRBJ2-3, with 11 bases that match TRBD2. CDR3 length: 19 residues. V dropped 6 bases and J dropped 5; count of bases not matched to a gene: 19. The germline V gene encodes CDR1 MNHEY and CDR2 SMNVEV (reference sequence). The CDR3 sequence is CASSSWGRGLAGSRDTQYF. As DNA, the CDR3 is TGTGCCAGCAGCAGTTGGGGGAGAGGACTAGCGGGCTCGAGAGATACGCAGTATTTT.

V usage is TRBV6-4 and J usage is TRBJ1-2, with D maybe TRBD1 (5 bases). Germline-derived CDR1 and CDR2 are MRHNA and SNTAGT. CDR3 length: 14 residues. Trimming took 4 bases from V and 10 from J, leaving 19 bases between them. The CDR3 spells CASSAQEGLRFYTF. CDR3 sequence (DNA): TGTGCCAGCAGTGCACAGGAAGGCCTTCGGTTCTACACCTTC.